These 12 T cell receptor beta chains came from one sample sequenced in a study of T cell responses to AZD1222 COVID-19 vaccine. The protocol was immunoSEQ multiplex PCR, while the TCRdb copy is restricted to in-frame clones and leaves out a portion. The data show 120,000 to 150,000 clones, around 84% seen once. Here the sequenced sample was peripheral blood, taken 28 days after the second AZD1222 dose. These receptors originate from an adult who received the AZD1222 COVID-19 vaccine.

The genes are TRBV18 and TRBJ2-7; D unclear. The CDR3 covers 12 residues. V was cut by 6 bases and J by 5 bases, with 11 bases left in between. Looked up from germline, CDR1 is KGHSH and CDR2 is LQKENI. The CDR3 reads CASSSLGDEQYF. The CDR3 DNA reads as TGTGCCAGCTCTTCCCTCGGCGACGAGCAGTACTTC.

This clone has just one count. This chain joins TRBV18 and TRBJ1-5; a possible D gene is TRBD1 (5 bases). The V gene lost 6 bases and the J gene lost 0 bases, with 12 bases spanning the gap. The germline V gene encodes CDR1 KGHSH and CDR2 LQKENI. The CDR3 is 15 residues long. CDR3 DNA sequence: TGTGCCAGCTCGCTGGACAAATATAGCAATCAGCCCCAGCATTTT. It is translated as CASSLDKYSNQPQHF.

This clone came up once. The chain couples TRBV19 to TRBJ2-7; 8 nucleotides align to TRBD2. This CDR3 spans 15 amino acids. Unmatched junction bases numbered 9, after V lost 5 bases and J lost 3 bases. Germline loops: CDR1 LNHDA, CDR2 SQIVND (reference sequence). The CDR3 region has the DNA TGTGCCAGTAGTGTCGGGACTGCGGGGGGCTACGAGCAGTACTTC. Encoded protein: CASSVGTAGGYEQYF.

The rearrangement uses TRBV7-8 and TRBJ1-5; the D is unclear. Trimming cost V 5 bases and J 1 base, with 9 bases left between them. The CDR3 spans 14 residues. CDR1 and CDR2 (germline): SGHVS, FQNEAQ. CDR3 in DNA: TGTGCCAGCAGCCGAGACCCCAGCAATCAGCCCCAGCATTTT. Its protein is CASSRDPSNQPQHF. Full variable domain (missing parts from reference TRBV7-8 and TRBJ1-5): GAGVSQSPRYKVAKRGQDVALRCDPISGHVSLFWYQQALGQGPEFLTYFQNEAQLDKSGLPSDRFFAERPEGSVSTLKIQRTQQEDSAVYLCASSRDPSNQPQHFGDGTRLSIL.

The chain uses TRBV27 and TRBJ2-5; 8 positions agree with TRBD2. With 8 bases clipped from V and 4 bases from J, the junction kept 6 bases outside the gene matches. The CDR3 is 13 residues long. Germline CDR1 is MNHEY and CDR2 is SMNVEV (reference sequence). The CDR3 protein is CASAGGRAETQYF. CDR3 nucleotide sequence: TGTGCCAGCGCGGGGGGCCGTGCAGAGACCCAGTACTTC.

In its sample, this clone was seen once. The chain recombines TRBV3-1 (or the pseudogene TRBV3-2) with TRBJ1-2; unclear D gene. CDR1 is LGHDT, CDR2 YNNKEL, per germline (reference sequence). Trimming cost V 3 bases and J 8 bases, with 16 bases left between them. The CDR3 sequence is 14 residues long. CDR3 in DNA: TGTGCCAGCAGCCACATAGGAGGATTCATCGGCTACACCTTC. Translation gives CASSHIGGFIGYTF.

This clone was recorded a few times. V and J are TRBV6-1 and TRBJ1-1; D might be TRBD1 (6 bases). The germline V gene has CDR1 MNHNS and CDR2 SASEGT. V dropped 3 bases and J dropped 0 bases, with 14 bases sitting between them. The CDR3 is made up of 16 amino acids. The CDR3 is CASSDPIQGMNTEAFF. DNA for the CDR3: TGTGCCAGCAGTGACCCTATACAGGGCATGAACACTGAAGCTTTCTTT.

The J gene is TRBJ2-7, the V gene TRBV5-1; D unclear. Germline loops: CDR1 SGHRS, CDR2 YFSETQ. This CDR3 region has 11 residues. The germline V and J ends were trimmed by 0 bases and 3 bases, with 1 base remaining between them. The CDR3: CASSLDYEQYF. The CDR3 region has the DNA TGCGCCAGCAGCTTGGACTACGAGCAGTACTTC.

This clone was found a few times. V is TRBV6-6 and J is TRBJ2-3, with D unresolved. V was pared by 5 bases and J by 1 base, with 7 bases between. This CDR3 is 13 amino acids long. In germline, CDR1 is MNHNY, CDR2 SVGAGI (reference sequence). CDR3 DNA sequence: TGTGCCAGCAGTGATCCGGGCACAGATACGCAGTATTTT. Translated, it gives CASSDPGTDTQYF.

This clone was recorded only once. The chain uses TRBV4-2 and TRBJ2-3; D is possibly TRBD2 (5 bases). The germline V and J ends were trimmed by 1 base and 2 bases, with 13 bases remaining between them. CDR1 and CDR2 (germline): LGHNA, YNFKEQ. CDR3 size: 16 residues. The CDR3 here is CASSQGISGFTDTQYF. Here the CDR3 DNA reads TGTGCCAGCAGCCAAGGTATCAGCGGATTCACAGATACGCAGTATTTT.

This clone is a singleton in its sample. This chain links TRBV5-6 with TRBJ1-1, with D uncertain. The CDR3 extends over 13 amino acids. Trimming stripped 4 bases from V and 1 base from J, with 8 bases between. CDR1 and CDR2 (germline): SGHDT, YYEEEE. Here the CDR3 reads CASSMGANTEAFF. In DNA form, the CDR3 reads TGTGCCAGCAGCATGGGAGCGAACACTGAAGCTTTCTTT.

The CDR3 loop is CASSLRGDRGGGYTF. In DNA, the CDR3 is TGTGCCAGCAGCTTAAGGGGCGACAGGGGCGGTGGCTACACCTTC. The chain has TRBV7-2 and TRBJ1-2; 8 bases map to TRBD1. The V segment lost 2 bases and the J segment 7 bases; nucleotides outside the gene matches: 9. Germline V lookup: CDR1 SGHTA, CDR2 FQGNSA. The CDR3 spans 15 residues.